One and the same sample provided the 9 T cell receptor beta chains below, sequenced in a study of regulatory T cells in long-lasting Graves disease. As to time point: persistent/refractory GD, antithyroid drugs over 5 years with positive TRAb. The TCR library was made from RNA that had been extracted from PBMCs in TRIzol. The authors built TCR beta libraries using iRepertoire HTBI primers and Arm-PCR of CDR3 regions. TCRdb fed the multiplex PCR reads into MiXCR, producing one record per CDR3 protein. The top ten clones hold 40% to 50% of a sample with more than 650,000 distinct CDR3 sequences, around 32% of them seen once. Sample: peripheral blood mononuclear cells (PBMCs), taken when the disease was refractory, from a patient treated with antithyroid drugs. The receptors shown here come from a female donor with Graves disease.

This clonotype was recorded a few times. The rearrangement joins TRBV9 to TRBJ1-1, with 11 bases fitting TRBD1. The J segment lost 0 bases and the V segment lost 4 bases, leaving 5 bases of the junction unmatched. Germline loops: CDR1 SGDLS, CDR2 YYNGEE. This CDR3 comprises 16 residues. DNA for the CDR3: TGTGCCAGCAGCTCCTGGACAGGGGGCATGAACACTGAAGCTTTCTTT. This encodes CASSSWTGGMNTEAFF.

The genes are TRBV7-8 and TRBJ1-1, with D perhaps matching TRBD1 (5 bases). CDR3 size: 16 residues. V lost 5 bases and J 1 base, leaving 17 bases between the germline ends. Germline assignment: CDR1 SGHVS and CDR2 FQNEAQ. CDR3 sequence reads: CASSVAGAKPNTEAFF. In DNA form, the CDR3 reads TGTGCCAGCAGCGTGGCCGGGGCAAAACCGAACACTGAAGCTTTCTTT.

J is TRBJ1-2 and V is TRBV19; 7 nucleotides agree with TRBD1. After removal of 5 bases from V and 12 bases from J, the junction contained 6 bases not matched to a gene. The CDR3 sequence is 11 residues long. CDR1 is LNHDA and CDR2 is SQIVND in the germline V gene (reference sequence). CDR3 nucleotide sequence: TGTGCCAGTAGTGTCCCAGGGGGACACACCTTC. It is translated as CASSVPGGHTF. Full variable domain (rest looked up from reference TRBV19 and TRBJ1-2): DGGITQSPKYLFRKEGQNVTLSCEQNLNHDAMYWYRQDPGQGLRLIYYSQIVNDFQKGDIAEGYSVSREKKESFPLTVTSAQKNPTAFYLCASSVPGGHTFGSGTRLTVV.

This rearrangement joins TRBV6-1 to TRBJ2-5; 11 positions agree with TRBD1. The CDR3 length is 15 residues. J lost 5 bases, V lost 6 bases, and 8 bases had no gene match. Germline V gene data show CDR1 as MNHNS and CDR2 as SASEGT. The CDR3 bases are TGTGCCAGCAGCCCATGGACAGGGGGCTTGGAGACCCAGTACTTC. Its translation: CASSPWTGGLETQYF.

The CDR3 DNA follows: TGTGCCAGCAGACGACTAGCGGGAGGAACCGGGGAGCTGTTTTTT. This gives the protein CASRRLAGGTGELFF. The J gene is TRBJ2-2, the V gene TRBV7-9, with 13 bases lining up with TRBD2. The CDR3 is 15 residues long. V shed 6 bases, J shed 5 bases, and the junction held 3 bases outside the gene matches. Per germline, CDR1 SEHNR and CDR2 FQNEAQ (reference sequence).

The genes are TRBV5-1 and TRBJ1-6, with D perhaps TRBD1 (5 bases). Germline V gene data show CDR1 as SGHRS and CDR2 as YFSETQ. V lost 0 bases to trimming and J lost 9 bases, with 16 bases between them. This CDR3 comprises 16 residues. In DNA, the CDR3 is TGCGCCAGCAGCTTGGAGTCCGGGGCTCCCGGTTCACCCCTCCACTTT. This codes for CASSLESGAPGSPLHF.

This clonotype was picked up many times. This chain uses TRBV2 with TRBJ1-4; maybe TRBD1 (6 bases). V was cut by 5 bases and J by 7 bases, with 17 bases left in between. CDR1 is SNHLY and CDR2 is FYNNEI in the germline V gene. The CDR3 spans 15 residues. In nucleotides, the CDR3 is TGTGCCAGCAGTCTAAATGGGGGGCGAGGTGAAAAACTGTTTTTT. It yields the protein CASSLNGGRGEKLFF. Drawing the rest from reference TRBV2 and TRBJ1-4, the complete variable domain is EPEVTQTPSHQVTQMGQEVILRCVPISNHLYFYWYRQILGQKVEFLVSFYNNEISEKSEIFDDQFSVERPDGSNFTLKIRSTKLEDSAMYFCASSLNGGRGEKLFFGSGTQLSVL.

This rearrangement joins TRBV12-3 or TRBV12-4 to TRBJ2-2; D gene ambiguous. There are 12 residues in the CDR3. The V end lost 3 bases, the J end lost 6 bases, and 5 bases lay between the germline ends. CDR3 in amino acids: CASSLPPGELFF. CDR3 nucleotide sequence: TGTGCCAGCAGTTTGCCCCCCGGGGAGCTGTTTTTT.

The chain links TRBV6-1 to TRBJ1-4, with D possibly matching TRBD1 (6 bases). V was trimmed by 6 bases and J by 3 bases, leaving 23 bases between them. In germline, CDR1 is MNHNS, CDR2 SASEGT. The CDR3 is 18 amino acids. DNA for the CDR3: TGTGCCAGCAGCAGCAGGGGTCTTTCCCTCCGGGCTAATGAAAAACTGTTTTTT. As protein: CASSSRGLSLRANEKLFF.